This T cell receptor (beta chain) was captured by sequencing in a study of blood T cell repertoires in COVID-19. Background on the study: COVID-19 samples collected from the United States, Italy and Spain covered acute and convalescent phases. The cDNA or gDNA used as material had been derived from T cells, B-cell-depleted T cells, or PBMCs.

Assay: immunoSEQ multiplex PCR; the TCRdb copy retains only in-frame clones and omits some. Here the sample spans about 75,000 clones, about nine tenths being singletons. Per the germline V gene, CDR1 is MNHEY and CDR2 is SVGAGI. This CDR3 region has 13 residues. This clonotype was sampled from a human donor in a cohort sampled during active COVID-19. Sequenced input: peripheral blood. The V call is TRBV6-5, the J call TRBJ1-1, with 7 nucleotides matching TRBD1. The CDR3 protein is CAVSRGLETEAFF. DNA of the CDR3: TGTGCGGTCTCGAGGGGGCTGGAAACTGAAGCTTTCTTT.